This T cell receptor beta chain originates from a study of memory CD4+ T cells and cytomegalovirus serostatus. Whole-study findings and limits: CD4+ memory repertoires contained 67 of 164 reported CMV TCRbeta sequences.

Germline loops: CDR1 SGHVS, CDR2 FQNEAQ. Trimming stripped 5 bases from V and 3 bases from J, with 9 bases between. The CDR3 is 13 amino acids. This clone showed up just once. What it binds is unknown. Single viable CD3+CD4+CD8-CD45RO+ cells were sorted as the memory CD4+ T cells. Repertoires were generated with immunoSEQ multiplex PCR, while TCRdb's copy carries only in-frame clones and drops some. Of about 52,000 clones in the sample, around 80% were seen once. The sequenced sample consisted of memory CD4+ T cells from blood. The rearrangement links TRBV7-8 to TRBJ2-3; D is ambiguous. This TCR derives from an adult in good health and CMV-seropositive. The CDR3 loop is CASSVQITDTQYF. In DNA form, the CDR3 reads TGTGCCAGCAGCGTACAGATTACAGATACGCAGTATTTT.